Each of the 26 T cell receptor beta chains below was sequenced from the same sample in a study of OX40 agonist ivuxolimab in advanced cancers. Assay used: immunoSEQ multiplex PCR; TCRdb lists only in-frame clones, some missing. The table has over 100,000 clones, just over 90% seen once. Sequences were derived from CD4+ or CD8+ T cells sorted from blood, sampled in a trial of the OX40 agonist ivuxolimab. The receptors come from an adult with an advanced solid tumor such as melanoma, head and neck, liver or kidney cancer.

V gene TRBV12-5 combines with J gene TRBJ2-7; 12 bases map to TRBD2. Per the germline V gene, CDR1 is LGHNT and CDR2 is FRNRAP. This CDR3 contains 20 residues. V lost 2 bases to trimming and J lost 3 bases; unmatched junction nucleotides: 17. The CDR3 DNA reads TGTGCTAGTGGTTTGATCACTCCGGGCCTCACTAGCGGGGGGAACTACGAGCAGTACTTC. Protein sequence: CASGLITPGLTSGGNYEQYF.

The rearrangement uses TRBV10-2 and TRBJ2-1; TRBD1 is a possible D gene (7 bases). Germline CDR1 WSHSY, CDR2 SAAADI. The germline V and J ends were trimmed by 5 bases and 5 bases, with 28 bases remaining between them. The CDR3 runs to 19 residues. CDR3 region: CASSFPTLSGQAGNNEQFF. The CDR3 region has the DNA TGCGCCAGCAGTTTTCCGACCCTCTCTGGACAGGCGGGGAACAATGAGCAGTTCTTC.

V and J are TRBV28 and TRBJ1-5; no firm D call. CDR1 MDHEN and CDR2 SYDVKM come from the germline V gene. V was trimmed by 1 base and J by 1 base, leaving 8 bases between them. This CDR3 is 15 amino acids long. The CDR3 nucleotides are TGTGCCAGCAGTTTATCTGGTCGGAGCAATCAGCCCCAGCATTTT. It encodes CASSLSGRSNQPQHF.

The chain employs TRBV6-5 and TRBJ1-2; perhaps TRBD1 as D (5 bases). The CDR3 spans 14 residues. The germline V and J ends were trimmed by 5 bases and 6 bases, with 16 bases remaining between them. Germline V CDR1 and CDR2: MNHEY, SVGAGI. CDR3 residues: CASSGVDMLNGYTF. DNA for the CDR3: TGTGCCAGCAGTGGGGTGGACATGCTAAATGGCTACACCTTC.

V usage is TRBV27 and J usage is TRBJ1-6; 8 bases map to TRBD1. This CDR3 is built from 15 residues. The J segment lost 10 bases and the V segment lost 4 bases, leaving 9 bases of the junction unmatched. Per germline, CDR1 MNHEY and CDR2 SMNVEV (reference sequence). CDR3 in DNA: TGTGCCAGCAGTTCGAGGACAGGGTTAGGATCACCCCTCCACTTT. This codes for CASSSRTGLGSPLHF.

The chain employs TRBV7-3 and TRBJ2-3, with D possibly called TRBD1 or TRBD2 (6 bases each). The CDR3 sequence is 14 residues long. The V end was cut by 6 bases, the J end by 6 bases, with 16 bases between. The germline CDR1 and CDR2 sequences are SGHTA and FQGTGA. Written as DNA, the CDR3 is TGTGCCAGCAGTAAAGTGGGGGGCCCGGATACGCAGTATTTT. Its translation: CASSKVGGPDTQYF.

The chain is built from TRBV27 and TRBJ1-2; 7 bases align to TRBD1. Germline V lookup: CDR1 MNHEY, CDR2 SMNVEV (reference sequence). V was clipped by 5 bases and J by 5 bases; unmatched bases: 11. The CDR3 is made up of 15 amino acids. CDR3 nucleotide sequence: TGTGCCAGCAGTCGCGATGGACAGGCCCCATATGGCTACACCTTC. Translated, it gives CASSRDGQAPYGYTF.

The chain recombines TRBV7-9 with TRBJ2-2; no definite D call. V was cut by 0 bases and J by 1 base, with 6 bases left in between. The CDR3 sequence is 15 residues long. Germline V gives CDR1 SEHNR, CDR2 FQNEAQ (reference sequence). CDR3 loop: CASSLALQNTGELFF. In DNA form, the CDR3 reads TGTGCCAGCAGCTTAGCGCTCCAGAACACCGGGGAGCTGTTTTTT.

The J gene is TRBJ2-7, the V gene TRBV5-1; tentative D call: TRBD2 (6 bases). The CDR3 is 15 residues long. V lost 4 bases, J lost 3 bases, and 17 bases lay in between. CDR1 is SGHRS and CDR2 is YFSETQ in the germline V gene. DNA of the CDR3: TGCGCCAGCAGCGACGGGCTAGCGAGAAGCTACGAGCAGTACTTC. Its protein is CASSDGLARSYEQYF.

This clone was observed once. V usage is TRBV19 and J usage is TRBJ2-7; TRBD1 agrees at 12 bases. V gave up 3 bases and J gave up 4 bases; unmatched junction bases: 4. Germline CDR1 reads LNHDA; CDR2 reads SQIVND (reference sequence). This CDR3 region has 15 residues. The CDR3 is CASSMGQGAVYEQYF. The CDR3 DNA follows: TGTGCCAGTAGTATGGGACAGGGGGCTGTTTACGAGCAGTACTTC.

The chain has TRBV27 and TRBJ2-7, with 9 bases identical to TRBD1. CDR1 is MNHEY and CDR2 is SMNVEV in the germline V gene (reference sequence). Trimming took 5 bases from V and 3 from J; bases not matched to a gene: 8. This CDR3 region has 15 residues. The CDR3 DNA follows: TGTGCCAGCAGTGGGACAGGGTTTTTTCGCTACGAGCAGTACTTC. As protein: CASSGTGFFRYEQYF.

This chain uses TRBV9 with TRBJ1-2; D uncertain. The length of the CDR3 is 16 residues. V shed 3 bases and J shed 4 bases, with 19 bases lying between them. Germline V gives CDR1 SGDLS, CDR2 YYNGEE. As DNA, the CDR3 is TGTGCCAGCAGCGCGACTCGGGAGCTAGGGAGCTATGGCTACACCTTC. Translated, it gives CASSATRELGSYGYTF.

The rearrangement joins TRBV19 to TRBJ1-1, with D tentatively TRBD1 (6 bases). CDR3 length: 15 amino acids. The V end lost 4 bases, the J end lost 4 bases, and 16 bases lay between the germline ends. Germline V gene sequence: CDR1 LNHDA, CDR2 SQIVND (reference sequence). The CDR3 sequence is CASSTYDRRGTEAFF. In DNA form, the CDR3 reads TGTGCCAGTAGTACCTACGACAGGAGGGGCACTGAAGCTTTCTTT.

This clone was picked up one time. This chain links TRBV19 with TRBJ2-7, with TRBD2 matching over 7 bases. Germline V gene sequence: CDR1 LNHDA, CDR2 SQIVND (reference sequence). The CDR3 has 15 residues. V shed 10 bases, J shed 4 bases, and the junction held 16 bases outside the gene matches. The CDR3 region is CANSPGGLWLYEQYF. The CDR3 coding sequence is TGTGCCAACTCACCCGGGGGACTATGGTTGTACGAGCAGTACTTC.

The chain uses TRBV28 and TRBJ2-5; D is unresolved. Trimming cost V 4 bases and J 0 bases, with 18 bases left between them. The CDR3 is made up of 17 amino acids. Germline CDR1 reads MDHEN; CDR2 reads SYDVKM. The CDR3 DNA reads TGTGCCAGCAGTTCCGGACGAGTCCAATTGTACCAAGAGACCCAGTACTTC. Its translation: CASSSGRVQLYQETQYF.

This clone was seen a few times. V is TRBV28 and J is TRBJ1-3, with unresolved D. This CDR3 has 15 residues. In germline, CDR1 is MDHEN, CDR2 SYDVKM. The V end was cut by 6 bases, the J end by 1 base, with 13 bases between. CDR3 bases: TGTGCCAGCAGCTCCCCCCGGCGGTCTGGAAACACCATATATTTT. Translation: CASSSPRRSGNTIYF.

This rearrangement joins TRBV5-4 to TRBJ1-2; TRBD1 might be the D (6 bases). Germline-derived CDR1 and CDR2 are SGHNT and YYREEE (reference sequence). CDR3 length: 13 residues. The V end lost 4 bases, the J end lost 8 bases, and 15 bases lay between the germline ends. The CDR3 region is CASSPDSQGGYTF. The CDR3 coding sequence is TGTGCCAGCAGCCCGGACAGTCAGGGAGGCTACACCTTC.

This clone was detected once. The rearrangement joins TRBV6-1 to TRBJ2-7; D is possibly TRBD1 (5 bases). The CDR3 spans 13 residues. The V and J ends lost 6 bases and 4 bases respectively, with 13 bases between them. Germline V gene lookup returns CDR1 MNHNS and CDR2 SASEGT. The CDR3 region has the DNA TGTGCCAGCAGAGGGGCAGAGGTTTACGAGCAGTACTTC. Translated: CASRGAEVYEQYF.

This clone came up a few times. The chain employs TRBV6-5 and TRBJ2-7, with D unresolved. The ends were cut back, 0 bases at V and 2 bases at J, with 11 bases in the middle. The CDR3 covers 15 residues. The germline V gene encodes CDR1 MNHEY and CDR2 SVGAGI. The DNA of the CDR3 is TGTGCCAGCAGTTACTCGAATGGGCGGACCTACGAGCAGTACTTC. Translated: CASSYSNGRTYEQYF.

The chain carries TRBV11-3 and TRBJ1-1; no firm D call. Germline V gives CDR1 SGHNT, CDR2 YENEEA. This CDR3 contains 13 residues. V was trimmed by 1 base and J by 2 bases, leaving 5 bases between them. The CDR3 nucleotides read TGTGCCAGCAGCTTAGGTGAAAACACTGAAGCTTTCTTT. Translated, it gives CASSLGENTEAFF.

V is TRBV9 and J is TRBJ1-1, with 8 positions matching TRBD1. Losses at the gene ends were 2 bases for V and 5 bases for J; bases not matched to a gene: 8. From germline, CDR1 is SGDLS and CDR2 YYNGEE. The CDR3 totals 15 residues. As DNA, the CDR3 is TGTGCCAGCAGCGTGTGGGCGGACAGGGAAACTGAAGCTTTCTTT. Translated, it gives CASSVWADRETEAFF.

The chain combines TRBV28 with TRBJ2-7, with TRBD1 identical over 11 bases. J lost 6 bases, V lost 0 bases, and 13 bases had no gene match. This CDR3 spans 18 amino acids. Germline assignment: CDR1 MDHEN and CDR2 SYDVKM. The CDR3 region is CASSLWGTPDRGRGEQYF. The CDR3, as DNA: TGTGCCAGCAGTTTATGGGGGACCCCGGACAGGGGGCGCGGCGAGCAGTACTTC.

The CDR3 DNA reads as TGTGTAGGTGGAAGTGGTGGCTACACCTTC. Translated: CVGGSGGYTF. J is TRBJ1-2 and V is TRBV30, with unresolved D. This CDR3 has 10 amino acids. The germline V gene has CDR1 GTSNPN and CDR2 SVGIG (reference sequence).

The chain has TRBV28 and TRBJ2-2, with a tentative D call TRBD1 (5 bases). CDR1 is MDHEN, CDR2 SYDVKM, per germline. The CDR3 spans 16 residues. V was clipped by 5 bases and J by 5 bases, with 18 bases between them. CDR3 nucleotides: TGTGCCAGCAGTGGCGGACACTCTAGGACGACCGGGGAGCTGTTTTTT. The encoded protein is CASSGGHSRTTGELFF.

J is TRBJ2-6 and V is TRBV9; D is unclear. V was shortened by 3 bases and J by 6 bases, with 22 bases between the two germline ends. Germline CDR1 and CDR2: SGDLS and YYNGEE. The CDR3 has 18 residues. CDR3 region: CASSDESDGYHEANVLTF. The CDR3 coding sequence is TGTGCCAGCAGCGACGAATCGGACGGATATCATGAGGCCAACGTCCTGACTTTC.

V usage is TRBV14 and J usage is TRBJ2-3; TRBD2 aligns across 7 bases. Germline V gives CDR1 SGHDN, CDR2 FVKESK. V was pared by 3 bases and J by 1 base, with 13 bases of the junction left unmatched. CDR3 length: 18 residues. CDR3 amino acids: CASSQFQWGLAGTDTQYF. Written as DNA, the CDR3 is TGTGCCAGCAGCCAGTTCCAGTGGGGCCTAGCGGGCACAGATACGCAGTATTTT.